What follows describes a single T cell receptor beta chain. Its antigen is unknown. The data derive from a study of T cell repertoires in cytomegalovirus infection. TCRdb reprocessed the reads via MiXCR and lists one record per CDR3 protein. The data show 900,000 to 950,000 distinct CDR3 sequences, less than 35% seen once. The V segment lost 0 bases and the J segment 0 bases; nucleotides outside the gene matches: 14. CDR1 is DFQATT, CDR2 SNEGSKA, per germline (reference sequence). This CDR3 region has 20 residues. The rearrangement joins TRBV20-1 to TRBJ2-3; 11 bases align to TRBD2. Material: cultured CD8+ T cells from PBMCs, obtained from culture after CMV antigen stimulation. The clonotype comes from a human donor in good health (CMV status not recorded). Some clones in this sample may be carry-over from other donors' samples. CDR3 in DNA: TGCAGTGCTAGAGAACTAGCGGGGGAAAGACCGGCGGGAAGCACAGATACGCAGTATTTT. This encodes CSARELAGERPAGSTDTQYF.